A selection of T cell receptor beta chains follows, all from one sample in a study of radiotherapy plus CTLA-4 blockade in lung cancer. The protocol was immunoSEQ multiplex PCR, while the TCRdb copy is restricted to in-frame clones and leaves out a portion. The table has approximately 60,000 clones, 70% to 80% seen once; the top ten hold 3.5% to 4.5%. This material consisted of peripheral blood, taken from a patient treated with radiotherapy plus ipilimumab. The receptors here all came from a human donor with non-small cell lung cancer who had a complete response to radiotherapy plus ipilimumab. CDR3s include the opening cysteine and the closing phenylalanine or tryptophan. Each record gives: J gene, V gene, D gene, CDR3 protein. D genes are given only for firm matches.

>TRBJ1-1|TRBV5-1|.
CASSSKQGFNTEAFF
>TRBJ1-2|TRBV29-1|.
CSVERVRDYGYTF
>TRBJ2-1|TRBV7-9|TRBD2
CASSLLAGGYNEQFF
>TRBJ2-2|TRBV25-1|.
CASSGGFSAGELFF
>TRBJ2-2|TRBV18|TRBD1
CASSPPGQGARELFF
>TRBJ2-2|TRBV7-7|TRBD1
CASSPRTGGNTGELFF
>TRBJ1-5|TRBV6-6|.
CASSKVGVVSNQPQHF
>TRBJ1-2|TRBV10-3|.
CAISESQGNYGYTF
>TRBJ2-7|TRBV2|TRBD1
CASSSRGRQAYEQYF
>TRBJ1-2|TRBV27|.
CASSLFSEQGYGYTF
>TRBJ2-6|TRBV5-1|.
CASSGGPSGANVLTF
>TRBJ1-5|TRBV19|.
CASMQSNQPQHF
>TRBJ1-1|TRBV29-1|.
CSVGGRYGGEDTEAFF
>TRBJ1-5|TRBV7-9|.
CASSGLGEHQPQHF
>TRBJ1-4|TRBV19|.
CASRPWISTNEKLFF
>TRBJ1-1|TRBV6-6|.
CASLDTEAFF
>TRBJ1-5|TRBV5-1|TRBD1
CASSLSGGDQPQHF
>TRBJ2-2|TRBV7-9|TRBD1
CASSRTGEDGELFF
>TRBJ2-2|TRBV5-1|TRBD1
CASSSTGGIGELFF
>TRBJ1-1|TRBV11-3|TRBD1
CASSLEGGQAGTEAFF
>TRBJ2-1|TRBV2|.
CASNPTYSTSNEQFF
>TRBJ2-3|TRBV19|TRBD1
CASTSFGDRGRTDTQYF
>TRBJ2-4|TRBV18|.
CASSPRTGENIQYF
>TRBJ2-3|TRBV5-1|.
CASSEQTLTDTQYF
>TRBJ1-5|TRBV30|.
CAWSVDAGNQPQHF
>TRBJ1-1|TRBV9|.
CASSVGTQNTEAFF
>TRBJ1-3|TRBV19|.
CASNFGRISSGNTIYF
>TRBJ2-2|TRBV18|.
CASSPTVNTGELFF
>TRBJ2-5|TRBV12-5|.
CASGLGQSGVETQYF
>TRBJ2-6|TRBV5-4|.
CASSLDISGANVLTF
>TRBJ2-2|TRBV5-1|.
CASSLGNFDLRRDTGELFF
>TRBJ2-6|TRBV5-1|.
CASSDTASGANVLTF
>TRBJ2-3|TRBV7-2|.
CASSGDFSTDTQYF
>TRBJ2-2|TRBV29-1|.
CSVQGAQGGTGELFF
>TRBJ2-1|TRBV11-3|.
CASSPGARGAGEQFF
>TRBJ1-1|TRBV6-6|.
CASRPSGGGTEAFF
>TRBJ2-6|TRBV21-1|.
CASSLGIRISGANVLTF
>TRBJ2-7|TRBV7-6|TRBD1
CASSLGGQGYEQYF
>TRBJ2-5|TRBV19|.
CASSEWGRMETQYF
>TRBJ2-2|TRBV4-1|TRBD2
CASRIAPGLAGERRSGELFF
>TRBJ2-4|TRBV29-1|.
CSVGTGSNGIQYF
>TRBJ2-3|TRBV18|.
CASSPTQMVTDTQYF
>TRBJ1-3|TRBV5-1|TRBD1
CASSLWPGTDSGNTIYF
>TRBJ2-3|TRBV7-2|TRBD2
CASSLPAGAVDTQYF
>TRBJ2-4|TRBV27|.
CASSLEDREGIQYF